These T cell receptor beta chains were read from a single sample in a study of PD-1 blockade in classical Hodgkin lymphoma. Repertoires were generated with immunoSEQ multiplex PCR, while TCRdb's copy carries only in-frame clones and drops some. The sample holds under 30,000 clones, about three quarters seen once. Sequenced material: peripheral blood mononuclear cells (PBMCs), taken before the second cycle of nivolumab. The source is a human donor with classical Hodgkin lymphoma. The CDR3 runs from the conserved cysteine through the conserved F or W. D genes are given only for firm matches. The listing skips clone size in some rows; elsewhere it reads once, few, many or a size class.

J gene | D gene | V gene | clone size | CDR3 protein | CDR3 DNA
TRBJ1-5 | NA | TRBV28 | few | CASSLLLFVEEVYSNQPQHF | TGTGCCAGCAGTTTATTACTATTTGTGGAGGAGGTTTATAGCAATCAGCCCCAGCATTTT
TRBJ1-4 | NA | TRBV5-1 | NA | CASREKGEKLFF | TGCGCCAGCAGAGAAAAGGGGGAAAAACTGTTTTTT
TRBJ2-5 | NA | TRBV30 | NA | CAWSKETQYF | TGTGCCTGGTCCAAAGAGACCCAGTACTTC
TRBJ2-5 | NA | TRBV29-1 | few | CSVDLGSQETQYF | TGCAGCGTTGATTTGGGCTCGCAAGAGACCCAGTACTTC
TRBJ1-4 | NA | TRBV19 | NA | CASSGWVGEKLFF | TGTGCCAGTAGTGGTTGGGTTGGAGAAAAACTGTTTTTT
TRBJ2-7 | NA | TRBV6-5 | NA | CASSSRSGEQYF | TGTGCCAGCAGTTCCCGATCCGGCGAGCAGTACTTC
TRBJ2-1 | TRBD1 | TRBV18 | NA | CASSPKTGQGKNEQFF | TGTGCCAGCTCACCGAAAACGGGACAGGGTAAGAATGAGCAGTTCTTC
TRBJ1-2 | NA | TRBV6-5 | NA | CASSFSGRTGYTF | TGTGCCAGCAGCTTCTCCGGGAGAACGGGCTACACCTTC
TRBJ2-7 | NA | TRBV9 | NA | CASSVGGWDYEQYF | TGTGCCAGCAGCGTAGGGGGGTGGGACTACGAGCAGTACTTC
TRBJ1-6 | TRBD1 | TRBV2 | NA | CASRPTDRGLSPLHF | TGTGCCAGCAGACCCACAGACAGGGGGCTCTCACCCCTCCACTTT
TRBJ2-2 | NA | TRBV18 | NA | CASSPGIQGYTNTGELFF | TGTGCCAGCTCACCAGGAATACAGGGCTACACGAACACCGGGGAGCTGTTTTTT
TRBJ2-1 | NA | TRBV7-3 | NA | CASSLMSRAWTSYNEQFF | TGTGCCAGCAGCTTAATGTCGAGGGCATGGACCTCCTACAATGAGCAGTTCTTC
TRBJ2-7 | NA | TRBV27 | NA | CASSFLGLEGSYEQYF | TGTGCCAGCAGTTTCCTGGGACTCGAAGGCTCCTACGAGCAGTACTTC
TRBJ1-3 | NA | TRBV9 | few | CASSVGRQGNTIYF | TGTGCCAGCAGCGTAGGTCGGCAAGGAAACACCATATATTTT
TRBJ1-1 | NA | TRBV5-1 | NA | CASSFLREGTTEAFF | TGCGCCAGCAGCTTCTTGAGGGAGGGGACTACTGAAGCTTTCTTT
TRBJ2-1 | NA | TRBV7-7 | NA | CASSLEGTYNEQFF | TGTGCTAGCAGCTTGGAAGGGACCTACAATGAGCAGTTCTTC
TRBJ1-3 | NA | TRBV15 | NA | CATSRDWGGNTIYF | TGTGCCACCAGCAGAGATTGGGGTGGAAACACCATATATTTT
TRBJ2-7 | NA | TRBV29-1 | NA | CSGERGGEQYF | TGCAGCGGGGAGAGGGGAGGAGAGCAGTACTTC
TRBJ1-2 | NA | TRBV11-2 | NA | CASSPIQTHGYTF | TGTGCCAGCAGCCCAATACAGACCCATGGCTACACCTTC
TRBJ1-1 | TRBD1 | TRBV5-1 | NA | CASSPRDRENTEAFF | TGCGCCAGCAGCCCGAGGGACAGGGAGAACACTGAAGCTTTCTTT
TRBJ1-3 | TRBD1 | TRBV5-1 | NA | CASSLTSGTAGNTIYF | TGCGCCAGCAGCTTGACCTCGGGGACAGCTGGAAACACCATATATTTT
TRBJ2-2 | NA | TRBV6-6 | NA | CASSLRRETGELFF | TGTGCCAGCAGTTTGCGTCGAGAAACCGGGGAGCTGTTTTTT
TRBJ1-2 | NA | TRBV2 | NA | CASSEAPEGYTF | TGTGCCAGCAGTGAAGCCCCTGAGGGCTACACCTTC